These T cell receptor beta chains were read from a single sample in a study of blood T cell repertoires in COVID-19. Assay: immunoSEQ multiplex PCR; the TCRdb copy retains only in-frame clones and omits some. The table shows about 210,000 clones, with 84% occurring only once. Sequenced material: peripheral blood. The receptors originated from a woman aged 45 to 65 with active or convalescent COVID-19. The CDR3 runs from the conserved cysteine through the conserved F or W. D genes are given only for firm matches. Clone size is given for some rows only: seen once, a few or many times, or a class if the clone is expanded.

v_gene	j_gene	abundance	d_gene	CDR3nt	CDR3aa
TRBV5-6	TRBJ1-6	-	-	TGTGCCAGCAGCTACAGGCGGACACCCCTCCACTTT	CASSYRRTPLHF
TRBV27	TRBJ2-3	-	TRBD2	TGTGCCAGCAGTTTTTTTAGCGGGGCCAAGGATACGCAGTATTTT	CASSFFSGAKDTQYF
TRBV7-8	TRBJ2-1	-	-	TGTGCCAGCAGACCCGGGACATCCTACAATGAGCAGTTCTTC	CASRPGTSYNEQFF
TRBV10-3	TRBJ1-3	-	-	TGTGCCATCAGTCCCTTGGGGGCAACAGGAAACACCATATATTTT	CAISPLGATGNTIYF
TRBV19	TRBJ1-1	-	TRBD1	TGTGCCAGTAGTATGGGGGGACAGTTCCCGAACACTGAAGCTTTCTTT	CASSMGGQFPNTEAFF
TRBV10-2	TRBJ1-4	-	TRBD1	TGCGCCAGCAGTTGGACAGGGGGGAATGAAAAACTGTTTTTT	CASSWTGGNEKLFF
TRBV4-1	TRBJ2-3	-	TRBD2	TGCGCCAGCAGCCAATCTCAGCGGGAGTTCTTTCGAGGAGATACGCAGTATTTT	CASSQSQREFFRGDTQYF
TRBV24-1	TRBJ2-3	-	-	TGTGCCACACATGGAGGGAACCCCACAGATACGCAGTATTTT	CATHGGNPTDTQYF
TRBV6-5	TRBJ1-1	-	-	TGTGCCAGCAGTTACTTCGGGAGGGCGAACACTGAAGCTTTCTTT	CASSYFGRANTEAFF
TRBV10-1	TRBJ2-1	once	-	TGCGCCAGCAGTACCACCGGGAGCCGAGAAGAGCAGTTCTTC	CASSTTGSREEQFF
TRBV11-2	TRBJ2-1	-	TRBD2	TGTGCCAGCAGCTCGCCGGGACTAGCGGGCTACAATGAGCAGTTCTTC	CASSSPGLAGYNEQFF
TRBV29-1	TRBJ1-1	-	-	TGCAGCGTTGTTTCAGATATCACAAGAAATGAAGCTTTCTTT	CSVVSDITRNEAFF
TRBV2	TRBJ2-2	once	TRBD1	TGTGCCAGCAGCCGCAGGGGGCGCGGGTCCGGGGAGCTGTTTTTT	CASSRRGRGSGELFF
TRBV11-2	TRBJ1-3	-	-	TGTGCCAGCAGCTTAGACAGGGCTCACACCATATATTTT	CASSLDRAHTIYF
TRBV11-2	TRBJ1-3	-	-	TGTGCCAGCAGCTTAGGAGGGCCCGGAAACACCATATATTTT	CASSLGGPGNTIYF
TRBV9	TRBJ2-7	-	TRBD2	TGTGCCAGCAGCGAGGGACTAGCGGGAGGGATGAACTACGAGCAGTACTTC	CASSEGLAGGMNYEQYF
TRBV29-1	TRBJ2-7	once	TRBD1	TGCAGCGTTCGTGACAGGGGGGCCTACGAGCAGTACTTC	CSVRDRGAYEQYF
TRBV18	TRBJ1-4	-	TRBD1	TGTGCCAGCTCACCACCGTTGGACAGGGGGCGCGAGGAAAAACTGTTTTTT	CASSPPLDRGREEKLFF
TRBV2	TRBJ1-5	-	TRBD1	TGTGCCAGCAGCCCCGACAGGGTGAATCAGCCCCAGCATTTT	CASSPDRVNQPQHF
TRBV18	TRBJ1-1	-	-	TGTGCCAGCTCACCAATCGAGACTGAAGCTTTCTTT	CASSPIETEAFF
TRBV6-2/TRBV6-3	TRBJ2-1	-	-	TGTGCCAGCAGTTACGGAGGGCCTAGGGGCAATGAGCAGTTCTTC	CASSYGGPRGNEQFF
TRBV20-1	TRBJ1-1	-	-	TGCAGTGCTAGTACAGATAGAGGGTGGACTGAAGCTTTCTTT	CSASTDRGWTEAFF
TRBV7-9	TRBJ1-4	-	-	TGTGCCAGCAACCCCGGGGGAGGCGAAAAACTGTTTTTT	CASNPGGGEKLFF
TRBV2	TRBJ1-2	-	TRBD1	TGTGCCAGCAGTCGACAGGGGACTAACTATGGCTACACCTTC	CASSRQGTNYGYTF
TRBV19	TRBJ2-1	-	TRBD1	TGTGCCAGTAGTATTCAGGGACAGGGGCCAAAAGAGCAGTTCTTC	CASSIQGQGPKEQFF
TRBV19	TRBJ1-2	-	TRBD1	TGTGCCAGTACCCTTGGGACAGGGAATGGCTATGGCTACACCTTC	CASTLGTGNGYGYTF
TRBV28	TRBJ2-1	few	-	TGTGCCAGCAAGACAGGACCCGTTTACAATGAGCAGTTCTTC	CASKTGPVYNEQFF
TRBV5-6	TRBJ1-4	-	TRBD1	TGTGCCAGCAGCTGGACAGGGGCACCTAATGGAGAAAAACTGTTTTTT	CASSWTGAPNGEKLFF
TRBV7-9	TRBJ2-1	-	-	TGTGCCAGCAGCTCCCTTAGTCCCCAAACCTACAATGAGCAGTTCTTC	CASSSLSPQTYNEQFF
TRBV18	TRBJ1-3	-	TRBD1	TGTGCCAGCTCACCGGCCAGGGGGCAGGGAAACACCATATATTTT	CASSPARGQGNTIYF
TRBV7-7	TRBJ2-2	many	TRBD1	TGTGCCAGCTCCGATACAGGGGTGGGGGACACCGGGGAGCTGTTTTTT	CASSDTGVGDTGELFF
TRBV19	TRBJ1-1	-	-	TGTGCCAGTAACCCCCACACCAACACTGAAGCTTTCTTT	CASNPHTNTEAFF
TRBV5-5	TRBJ2-2	once	TRBD2	TGTGCCAGCAGCGTCCCTAGCGGGGGTGCGTACGGGGAGCTGTTTTTT	CASSVPSGGAYGELFF
TRBV29-1	TRBJ2-3	-	-	TGCAGCGTTGAACCAGGGGATACGCAGTATTTT	CSVEPGDTQYF
TRBV10-3	TRBJ1-3	-	-	TGTGCCATCAACCAGGGGAACTCTGGAAACACCATATATTTT	CAINQGNSGNTIYF
TRBV9	TRBJ1-3	few	-	TGTGCCAGCAGCGGCCACACAGGAAACACCATATATTTT	CASSGHTGNTIYF
TRBV5-6	TRBJ1-6	-	-	TGTGCCAGCAGCTTCTTCGGAGCAGTGTATAATTCACCCCTCCACTTT	CASSFFGAVYNSPLHF
TRBV5-1	TRBJ2-5	-	TRBD1	TGCGCCAGCAGCTCGGACAGGGGGCGTGAGACCCAGTACTTC	CASSSDRGRETQYF
TRBV28	TRBJ1-5	-	TRBD1	TGTGCCAGCAGGAAAACAGGGGCCAGCAATCAGCCCCAGCATTTT	CASRKTGASNQPQHF
TRBV19	TRBJ2-1	-	TRBD2	TGTGCCAGTAGTCCCCGGACTAGCGGGAGGAATGAGCAGTTCTTC	CASSPRTSGRNEQFF
TRBV6-5	TRBJ1-5	-	-	TGTGCCAGCAAGTTGACAGCCGCGGAGCCCCAGCATTTT	CASKLTAAEPQHF
TRBV18	TRBJ1-2	-	-	TGTGCCAGCTCACCACCAACAGCCCTTGGCTACACCTTC	CASSPPTALGYTF
TRBV19	TRBJ1-2	-	TRBD1	TGTGCCAGTGGAGATCGGGACAGGATCTATGGCTACACCTTC	CASGDRDRIYGYTF
TRBV28	TRBJ1-6	-	TRBD1	TGTGCCAGCAGTCTAGGGGGACAGGCCCATTCACCCCTCCACTTT	CASSLGGQAHSPLHF
TRBV2	TRBJ1-1	few	-	TGTGCCAGCCGGGGAGAAGGGCAGCAAGCTTTCTTT	CASRGEGQQAFF
TRBV5-4	TRBJ2-1	-	-	TGTGCCAGCAGCTTGACGGGTTGGAGCTCCTACAATGAGCAGTTCTTC	CASSLTGWSSYNEQFF
TRBV19	TRBJ2-1	-	-	TGTGCCAGTAGTATCTTTAGTAATGAGCAGTTCTTC	CASSIFSNEQFF
TRBV19	TRBJ1-2	-	-	TGTGCCAGTAGTATAACGGGACAAGCTAACTATGGCTACACCTTC	CASSITGQANYGYTF
TRBV19	TRBJ1-4	-	-	TGTGCCAGTACCCCCGGAGGCCGGGGGAATGAAAAACTGTTTTTT	CASTPGGRGNEKLFF
TRBV2	TRBJ2-3	-	TRBD2	TGTGCCAGCGCGACTAGCCGCCGCACAGATACGCAGTATTTT	CASATSRRTDTQYF
TRBV4-1	TRBJ1-1	-	TRBD1	TGCGCCAGCAGCCAAGGGACAGGTTACACTGAAGCTTTCTTT	CASSQGTGYTEAFF
TRBV19	TRBJ2-1	once	-	TGTGCCAGTAGCAAAGTATATGAGCTGTTCTTC	CASSKVYELFF